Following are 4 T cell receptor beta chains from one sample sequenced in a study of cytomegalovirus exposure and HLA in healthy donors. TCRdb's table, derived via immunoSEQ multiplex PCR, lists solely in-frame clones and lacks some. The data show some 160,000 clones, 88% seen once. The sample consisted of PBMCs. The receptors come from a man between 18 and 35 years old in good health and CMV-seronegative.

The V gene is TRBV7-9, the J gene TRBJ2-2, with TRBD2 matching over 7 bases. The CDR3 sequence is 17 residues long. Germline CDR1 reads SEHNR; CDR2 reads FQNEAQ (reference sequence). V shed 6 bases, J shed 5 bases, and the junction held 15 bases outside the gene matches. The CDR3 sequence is CASSIFDGGSRTGELFF. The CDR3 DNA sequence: TGTGCCAGCAGTATTTTTGACGGCGGGAGTCGAACCGGGGAGCTGTTTTTT.

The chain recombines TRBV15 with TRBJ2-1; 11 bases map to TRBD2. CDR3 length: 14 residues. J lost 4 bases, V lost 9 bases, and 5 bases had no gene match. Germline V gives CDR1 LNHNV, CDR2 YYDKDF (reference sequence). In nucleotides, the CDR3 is TGTGCCACAGGGGGGACTAGCGGATACAATGAGCAGTTCTTC. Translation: CATGGTSGYNEQFF.

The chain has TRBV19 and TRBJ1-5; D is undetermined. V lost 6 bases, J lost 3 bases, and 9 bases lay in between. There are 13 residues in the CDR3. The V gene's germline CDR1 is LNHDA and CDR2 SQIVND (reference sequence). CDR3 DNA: TGTGCCAGTAGAGAGCTGGTCAATCAGCCCCAGCATTTT. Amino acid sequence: CASRELVNQPQHF.

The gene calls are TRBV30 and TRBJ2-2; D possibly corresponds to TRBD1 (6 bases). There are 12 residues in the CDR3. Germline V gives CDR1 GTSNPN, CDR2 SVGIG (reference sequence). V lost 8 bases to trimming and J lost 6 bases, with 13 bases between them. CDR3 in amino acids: CAGTGRAGELFF. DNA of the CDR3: TGTGCCGGCACAGGGAGAGCCGGGGAGCTGTTTTTT. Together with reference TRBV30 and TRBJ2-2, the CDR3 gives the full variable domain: SQTIHQWPATLVQPVGSPLSLECTVEGTSNPNLYWYRQAAGRGLQLLFYSVGIGQISSEVPQNLSASRPQDRQFILSSKKLLLSDSGFYLCAGTGRAGELFFGEGSRLTVL.